A single sample is the source of the 20 T cell receptor beta chains below, sequenced in a study of blood T cells in healthy people across ages. A second about 6 to 11 cycle PCR used barcoded and J-beta primers. TCRdb called the 5' RACE reads again in MiXCR, with one record for every CDR3 protein. The top ten clones hold approximately 13% of a sample with about 670,000 distinct CDR3 sequences, 52% of them seen once. The sequenced sample consisted of blood. The receptor set was obtained from a woman aged 80 or over in good health.

On this clonotype itself: This may be a read error, as it is one base from a much larger clone. The CDR3 nucleotides read TGCAGCGTGGGGGGACATCTATCCTACAATGAGCAGTTCTTC. This encodes CSVGGHLSYNEQFF. The V and J genes are TRBV29-1 and TRBJ2-1; D may correspond to TRBD1 or TRBD2 (6 bases each). V gave up 6 bases and J gave up 1 base, with 13 bases separating them. The CDR3 extends over 14 amino acids. The germline gives CDR1 SQVTM, CDR2 ANQGSEA.

This clonotype was seen at least ten times. The J gene is TRBJ2-7, the V gene TRBV7-9; 9 bases map to TRBD2. From germline, CDR1 is SEHNR and CDR2 FQNEAQ (reference sequence). The V segment lost 6 bases and the J segment 5 bases; nucleotides outside the gene matches: 14. There are 16 residues in the CDR3. The CDR3 here is CASRERLAGEGDEQYF. The CDR3 nucleotides are TGTGCCAGCAGGGAAAGGTTAGCGGGAGAAGGAGACGAGCAGTACTTC.

This clonotype was found many times. The chain has TRBV7-2 and TRBJ1-6; TRBD1 is a possible D gene (6 bases). This CDR3 region has 18 residues. V was cut by 0 bases and J by 5 bases, with 17 bases left in between. The V gene's germline CDR1 is SGHTA and CDR2 FQGNSA. The CDR3 DNA reads TGTGCCAGCAGCTTAGCGCAGGGGCTAAGTAGCAATAATTCACCCCTCCACTTT. This translates into CASSLAQGLSSNNSPLHF.

The J gene is TRBJ2-5, the V gene TRBV20-1; D remains unclear. V lost 3 bases and J lost 12, with 17 bases in between. Germline V gene lookup returns CDR1 DFQATT and CDR2 SNEGSKA (reference sequence). This CDR3 spans 12 amino acids. The DNA of the CDR3 is TGCAGTGCTAGGAGCGCGAGGTCACTGGAGTACTTC. Protein product: CSARSARSLEYF.

The gene calls are TRBV9 and TRBJ2-2; 7 bases fit TRBD1. Unmatched junction bases numbered 5, after V lost 3 bases and J lost 6 bases. CDR1 and CDR2 (germline): SGDLS, YYNGEE. The CDR3 consists of 14 residues. CDR3 nucleotide sequence: TGTGCCAGCAGCGCCCAAGGGGGCCCCGGGGAGCTGTTTTTT. Translation: CASSAQGGPGELFF.

This clonotype was seen ten or more times. The J gene is TRBJ1-2, the V gene TRBV5-1; possibly TRBD1 for D (5 bases). The CDR3 is 13 amino acids. CDR1 is SGHRS, CDR2 YFSETQ, per germline. Trimming removed 0 bases from V and 6 bases from J, with 9 bases in between. As DNA, the CDR3 is TGCGCCAGCAGCTTGGCGGGGGTGAATGGCTACACCTTC. Translating it yields CASSLAGVNGYTF. Looking up the rest from reference TRBV5-1 and TRBJ1-2 gives the full variable domain: KAGVTQTPRYLIKTRGQQVTLSCSPISGHRSVSWYQQTPGQGLQFLFEYFSETQRNKGNFPGRFSGRQFSNSRSEMNVSTLELGDSALYLCASSLAGVNGYTFGSGTRLTVV.

The chain has TRBV20-1 and TRBJ2-5; tentatively, D is TRBD1 (5 bases). The CDR3 is made up of 14 amino acids. The germline gives CDR1 DFQATT, CDR2 SNEGSKA (reference sequence). Trimming removed 0 bases at V and 11 bases at J, with 19 bases between. The CDR3 region is CSARDTWGADEQYF. CDR3 DNA: TGCAGTGCTAGAGATACCTGGGGCGCCGATGAGCAGTACTTC.

This clonotype was counted once. The chain carries TRBV28 and TRBJ1-1, with a weak D call TRBD1 (5 bases). This CDR3 comprises 16 residues. Germline V gives CDR1 MDHEN, CDR2 SYDVKM. V was pared by 4 bases and J by 0 bases, with 15 bases between. For the CDR3, the DNA is TGTGCCAGCAGTTCCGCAGGGATTTCTATGAACACTGAAGCTTTCTTT. It codes for CASSSAGISMNTEAFF.

This chain connects TRBV20-1 to TRBJ2-4; maybe TRBD2 (6 bases). Germline CDR1 DFQATT, CDR2 SNEGSKA (reference sequence). There are 15 residues in the CDR3. The CDR3 spells CRALRDSGTKNIQYF. The CDR3 region has the DNA TGCAGAGCGCTCCGGGACTCTGGGACCAAAAACATTCAGTACTTC.

The chain joins TRBV7-3 to TRBJ2-3, with TRBD2 matching 10 bases. Germline CDR1 is SGHTA and CDR2 is FQGTGA. This CDR3 contains 16 residues. V trimming: 5 bases; J trimming: 8 bases; junction bases outside the gene matches: 13. The CDR3 loop reads CASSPTPTPSGGTQYF. The CDR3 DNA is TGTGCCAGCAGCCCTACGCCAACTCCTAGCGGGGGTACGCAGTATTTT.

Many counts were recorded for this clonotype. The chain uses TRBV12-3 or TRBV12-4 and TRBJ1-5; D is unresolved. The CDR3 extends over 12 amino acids. Trimming cost V 7 bases and J 5 bases, with 9 bases left between them. CDR3 nucleotides: TGTGCCAGCAACGGGCCTTATCAGCCCCAGCATTTT. Amino acid sequence: CASNGPYQPQHF.

V is TRBV6-1 and J is TRBJ2-7, with D unresolved. The V end was cut by 5 bases, the J end by 5 bases, with 10 bases between. The germline V gene encodes CDR1 MNHNS and CDR2 SASEGT. The CDR3 has 12 amino acids. In nucleotides, the CDR3 is TGTGCCAGCAGTCTAGGATGGAACGAGCAGTACTTC. It encodes CASSLGWNEQYF.

This clonotype was seen only a few times. The V call is TRBV19, the J call TRBJ2-3; the D gene could be TRBD1 or TRBD2 (5 bases each). This CDR3 is built from 15 residues. The germline V gene encodes CDR1 LNHDA and CDR2 SQIVND (reference sequence). V gave up 5 bases and J gave up 4 bases, with 16 bases separating them. The CDR3 here is CASSDPAGRADTQYF. The DNA for the CDR3 is TGTGCCAGTAGTGACCCTGCAGGGCGGGCAGATACGCAGTATTTT.

This sequence joins TRBV3-1 and TRBJ1-5; D is unresolved. This CDR3 is built from 15 residues. The V gene's germline CDR1 is LGHDT and CDR2 YNNKEL (reference sequence). V lost 1 base, J lost 0 bases, and 7 bases lay in between. CDR3 residues: CASSQGMVSNQPQHF. The CDR3 DNA follows: TGTGCCAGCAGCCAAGGAATGGTTAGCAATCAGCCCCAGCATTTT. Drawing the rest from reference TRBV3-1 and TRBJ1-5, the complete variable domain is DTAVSQTPKYLVTQMGNDKSIKCEQNLGHDTMYWYKQDSKKFLKIMFSYNNKELIINETVPNRFSPKSPDKAHLNLHINSLELGDSAVYFCASSQGMVSNQPQHFGDGTRLSIL.

This clonotype has at least ten counts. The chain uses TRBV25-1 and TRBJ2-4; the match to TRBD1 covers 7 bases. The length of the CDR3 is 16 residues. Germline loops: CDR1 MGHDK, CDR2 SYGVNS. J lost 0 bases, V lost 5 bases, and 7 bases had no gene match. In nucleotides, the CDR3 is TGTGCCAGCAGTCAAACCGGGACAGTAGCCAAAAACATTCAGTACTTC. Translating gives CASSQTGTVAKNIQYF.

The chain is built from TRBV28 and TRBJ2-1, with TRBD2 identical over 10 bases. The J call may be incorrect, as the DNA end agrees better with TRBJ2-7. Looked up from germline, CDR1 is MDHEN and CDR2 is SYDVKM. The CDR3 is 16 amino acids. DNA of the CDR3: TGTGCCAGCAGGACCACCGGAAGCGGGAGGGCCGCCGAGCAGTACTTC. Encoded protein: CASRTTGSGRAAEQYF.

At least ten counts were recorded for this clonotype. The chain is built from TRBV29-1 and TRBJ2-7, with D perhaps given as TRBD1 or TRBD2 (5 bases each). Deletions cut 3 bases from V and 6 bases from J, with 15 bases between. The CDR3 consists of 13 residues. Germline V gene data show CDR1 as SQVTM and CDR2 as ANQGSEA. This chain's CDR3 is CSVDSSRGREQYF. CDR3 sequence (DNA): TGCAGCGTTGATAGTTCCCGGGGCCGCGAGCAGTACTTC.

This clonotype was found many times. V usage is TRBV11-2 and J usage is TRBJ2-6, with D uncertain. The CDR3 runs to 17 residues. Trimming pared 1 base from V and 0 bases from J, leaving 10 bases between. Germline V gene lookup returns CDR1 SGHAT and CDR2 FQNNGV. As DNA, the CDR3 is TGTGCCAGCAGCTTAGGATGGGGTTCCTCTGGGGCCAACGTCCTGACTTTC. It yields the protein CASSLGWGSSGANVLTF.

This rearrangement joins TRBV12-3 or TRBV12-4 to TRBJ2-7; 10 bases match TRBD2. Trimming at V came to 5 bases and at J to 3 bases, leaving 4 bases not matched to a gene. CDR3 size: 14 residues. CDR3 sequence reads: CASSGTSANYEQYF. The CDR3 nucleotides read TGTGCCAGCAGTGGGACTAGCGCTAACTACGAGCAGTACTTC.

This clonotype was picked up many times. V is TRBV12-3 or TRBV12-4 and J is TRBJ2-4; either TRBD1 or TRBD2 may supply D (6 bases each). V was trimmed by 10 bases and J by 0 bases, leaving 10 bases between them. This CDR3 comprises 13 residues. CDR3 sequence reads: CATRGLAKNIQYF. The CDR3 bases are TGTGCCACTCGGGGGCTAGCCAAAAACATTCAGTACTTC.